The present T cell receptor (beta chain) was sequenced within a study of T cells in Graves' hyperthyroidism and ophthalmopathy. Disease duration under 2 months; hyperthyroidism patients were aged 18 to 65. This clonotype was recorded many times. V was pared by 8 bases and J by 8 bases, with 18 bases between. The CDR3 has 13 amino acids. The germline gives CDR1 SNHLY, CDR2 FYNNEI. Amplified TCR beta CDR3 regions derived from RNA transcripts. HTBI primers were used for first-round RT-PCR of the TCR CDR3. TCRdb re-called the multiplex PCR reads through MiXCR, storing one row per CDR3 protein. The repertoire has fewer than 450,000 distinct CDR3 sequences, roughly 15% of them found once; the top ten carry about a third.

The J gene is TRBJ1-1, the V gene TRBV2; tentatively, D is TRBD1 (5 bases). Sequences were obtained from blood. The sequence came from a woman in her twenties or thirties with Graves' hyperthyroidism that later progressed to Graves' ophthalmopathy. The CDR3: CASSGDGLIEAFF. The CDR3 DNA sequence: TGTGCCAGCTCGGGGGACGGCCTTATAGAAGCTTTCTTT.